The rows below give T cell receptor beta chains drawn from one sample of a study of blood T cells in healthy people across ages. TCRdb re-called the 5' RACE reads through MiXCR, storing one row per CDR3 protein. The data show approximately 760,000 distinct CDR3 sequences, approximately 25% seen once. The sample was also linked to a second study, of T cells of mothers and their children.

The sequenced material came from blood. These receptors came from a boy aged 5-17 years in good health. Each CDR3 is given with its conserved first and last residue. A D gene is named only where the DNA matches it firmly. A clone size is listed for some rows: how often the clone was seen (once, few, many), or a class if it is expanded.

J gene | clone size | D gene | V gene | CDR3 DNA | CDR3 protein
TRBJ2-1 | NA | NA | TRBV7-9 | TGTGCCAGCAGCTTAAACGTCCGAGGAAATGAGCAGTTCTTC | CASSLNVRGNEQFF
TRBJ1-1 | NA | NA | TRBV29-1 | TGCAGCGTTGAAGAGGGTTTCGCTGAAGCTTTCTTT | CSVEEGFAEAFF
TRBJ1-4 | few | NA | TRBV3-1 | TGTGCCAGCAGCCAAGCACAGGGAAGGAATGAAAAACTGTTTTTT | CASSQAQGRNEKLFF
TRBJ2-7 | few | TRBD2 | TRBV20-1 | TGCAGTGCTAGGGCGGGAGTCGAGCAGTACTTC | CSARAGVEQYF
TRBJ2-2 | NA | TRBD2 | TRBV20-1 | TGCAGTGCTAGAGAAGCGGGGAGGAACACCGGGGAGCTGTTTTTT | CSAREAGRNTGELFF
TRBJ1-4 | few | NA | TRBV7-9 | TGTGCCAGCAGCGATTCGAGGGTTTTAAGTGAAAAACTGTTTTTT | CASSDSRVLSEKLFF
TRBJ2-5 | NA | NA | TRBV18 | TGTGCCAGCTCGGACCGGAGACAGGCCCAAGAGACCCAGTACTTC | CASSDRRQAQETQYF
TRBJ2-1 | NA | TRBD2 | TRBV3-1 | TGTGCCAGCAGCCCTACAGCGGGAGGGCCAGATTCCCCCTACAATGAGCAGTTCTTC | CASSPTAGGPDSPYNEQFF
TRBJ2-5 | NA | TRBD1 | TRBV15 | TGTGCCACCAGCCCGGGACAGGGGAGTGGACAAGAGACCCAGTACTTC | CATSPGQGSGQETQYF
TRBJ2-2 | few | NA | TRBV6-6 | TGTGCCAGCAGTTACCGAGTGTGGGGTAACACCGGGGAGCTGTTTTTT | CASSYRVWGNTGELFF
TRBJ2-2 | few | NA | TRBV6-1 | TGTGCCAGCAGCCCATTCCGGACAGAGATGAACACCGGGGAGCTGTTTTTT | CASSPFRTEMNTGELFF
TRBJ1-4 | few | NA | TRBV6-5 | TGTGCCAGCAGTTACTCGACCCCGGGAGGGGCGGCTGAAAAACTGTTTTTT | CASSYSTPGGAAEKLFF
TRBJ2-7 | NA | TRBD1 | TRBV20-1 | TGCAGTGCTAGAGCGGACAGGGGCTACGAGCAGTACTTC | CSARADRGYEQYF
TRBJ2-2 | NA | NA | TRBV29-1 | TGCAGCGTTGATTCCGGGCCCAACACCGGGGAGCTGTTTTTT | CSVDSGPNTGELFF
TRBJ1-5 | NA | NA | TRBV29-1 | TGCAGCGTTGTAGTCCAGGGTGATCAGCCCCAGCATTTT | CSVVVQGDQPQHF
TRBJ1-2 | NA | NA | TRBV15 | TGTGCCACCAGCAGAGATGTAGCCGCCACCATAAACTATGGCTACACCTTC | CATSRDVAATINYGYTF
TRBJ2-1 | NA | TRBD1 | TRBV7-9 | TGTGCCAGCAGCTTAGATGGGACAGCGAGTTTCGATGAGCAGTTCTTC | CASSLDGTASFDEQFF
TRBJ2-1 | NA | TRBD1 | TRBV5-1 | TGCGCCAGCAGCGACAGACAGGGTGACCCGGAGAGTGAGCAGTTCTTC | CASSDRQGDPESEQFF
TRBJ2-3 | NA | TRBD2 | TRBV6-1 | TGTGCCAGCAGTGCGGGACTAGCGGGAGGAAGGGATACGCAGTATTTT | CASSAGLAGGRDTQYF
TRBJ2-5 | few | TRBD2 | TRBV27 | TGTGCCACCCCGGGGGGGAGTCTAGGACAAGAGACCCAGTACTTC | CATPGGSLGQETQYF
TRBJ2-3 | NA | NA | TRBV7-8 | TGTGCCAAGGGAACCACAGATACGCAGTATTTT | CAKGTTDTQYF
TRBJ2-7 | few | NA | TRBV6-6 | TGTGCCAGCAGTATCCGGGAGCCACGGGAGCAGTACTTC | CASSIREPREQYF
TRBJ2-2 | NA | NA | TRBV2 | TGTGCCAGCAGTGCGGGTCCTACGGGGGAGCTGTTTTTT | CASSAGPTGELFF
TRBJ2-1 | few | NA | TRBV19 | TGTGCCAGTAGCATTCGGGGCGGGAATGAGCAGTTCTTC | CASSIRGGNEQFF
TRBJ2-7 | NA | NA | TRBV3-1 | TGTGCCAGCAGCCAAGGGGCGGGTCCCTCCTACGAGCAGTACTTC | CASSQGAGPSYEQYF
TRBJ2-1 | NA | NA | TRBV29-1 | TGCAGCGTTGCTGGGTGGGGTCCGGGAGATGAGCAGTTCTTC | CSVAGWGPGDEQFF